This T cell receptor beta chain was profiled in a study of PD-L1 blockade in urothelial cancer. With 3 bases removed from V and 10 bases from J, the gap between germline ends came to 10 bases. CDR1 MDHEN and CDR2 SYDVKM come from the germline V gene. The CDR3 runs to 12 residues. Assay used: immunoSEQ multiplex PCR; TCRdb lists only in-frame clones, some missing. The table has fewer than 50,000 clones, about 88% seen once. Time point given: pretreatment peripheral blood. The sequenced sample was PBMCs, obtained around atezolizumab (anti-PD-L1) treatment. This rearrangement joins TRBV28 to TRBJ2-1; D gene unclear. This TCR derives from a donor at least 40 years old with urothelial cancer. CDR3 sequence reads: CASSFWPWEQFF. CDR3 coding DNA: TGTGCCAGCAGTTTCTGGCCCTGGGAGCAGTTCTTC.